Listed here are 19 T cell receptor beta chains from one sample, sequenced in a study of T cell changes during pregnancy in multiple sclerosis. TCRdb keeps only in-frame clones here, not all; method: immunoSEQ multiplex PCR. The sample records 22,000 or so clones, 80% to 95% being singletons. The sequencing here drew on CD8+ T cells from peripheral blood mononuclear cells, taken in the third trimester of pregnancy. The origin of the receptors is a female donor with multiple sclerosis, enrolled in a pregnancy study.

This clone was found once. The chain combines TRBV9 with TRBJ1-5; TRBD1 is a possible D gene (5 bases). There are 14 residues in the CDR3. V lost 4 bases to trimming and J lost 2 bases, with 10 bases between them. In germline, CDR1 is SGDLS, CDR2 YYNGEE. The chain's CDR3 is CASSSGGGNQPQHF. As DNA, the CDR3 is TGTGCCAGCAGCTCCGGGGGGGGCAATCAGCCCCAGCATTTT.

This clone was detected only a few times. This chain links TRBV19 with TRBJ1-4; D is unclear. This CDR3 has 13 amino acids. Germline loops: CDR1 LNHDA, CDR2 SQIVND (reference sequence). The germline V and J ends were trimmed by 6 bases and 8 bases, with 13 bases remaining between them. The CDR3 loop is CASRWKEKEKLFF. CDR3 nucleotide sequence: TGTGCCAGTAGGTGGAAGGAGAAAGAAAAACTGTTTTTT.

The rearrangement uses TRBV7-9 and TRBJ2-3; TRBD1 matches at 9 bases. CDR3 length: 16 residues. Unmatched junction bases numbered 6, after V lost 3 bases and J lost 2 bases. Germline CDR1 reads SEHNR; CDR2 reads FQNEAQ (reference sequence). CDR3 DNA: TGTGCCAGCAGCTTCCTGACAGGGGGTGTCACAGATACGCAGTATTTT. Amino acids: CASSFLTGGVTDTQYF.

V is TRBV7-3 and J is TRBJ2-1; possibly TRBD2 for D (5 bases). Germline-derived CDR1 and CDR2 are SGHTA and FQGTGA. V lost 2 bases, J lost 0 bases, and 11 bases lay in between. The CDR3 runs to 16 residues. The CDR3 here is CASSLDTGSSYNEQFF. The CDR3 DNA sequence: TGTGCCAGCAGCTTAGATACGGGGAGCTCCTACAATGAGCAGTTCTTC.

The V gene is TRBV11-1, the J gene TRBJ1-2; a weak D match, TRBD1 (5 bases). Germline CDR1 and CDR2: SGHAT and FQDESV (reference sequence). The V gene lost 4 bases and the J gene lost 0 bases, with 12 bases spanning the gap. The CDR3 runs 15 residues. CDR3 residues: CASSSQQGSNYGYTF. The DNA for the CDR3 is TGTGCCAGCAGCTCCCAGCAGGGATCTAACTATGGCTACACCTTC. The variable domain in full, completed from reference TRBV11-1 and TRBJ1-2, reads EAEVAQSPRYKITEKSQAVAFWCDPISGHATLYWYRQILGQGPELLVQFQDESVVDDSQLPKDRFSAERLKGVDSTLKIQPAELGDSAMYLCASSSQQGSNYGYTFGSGTRLTVV.

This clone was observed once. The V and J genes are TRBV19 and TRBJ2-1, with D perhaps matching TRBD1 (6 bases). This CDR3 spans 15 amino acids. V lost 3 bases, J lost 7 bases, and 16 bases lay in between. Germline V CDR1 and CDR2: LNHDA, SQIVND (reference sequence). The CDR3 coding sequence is TGTGCCAGTAGTATTCTGCCAGGGGAGCGGAATGAGCAGTTCTTC. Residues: CASSILPGERNEQFF.

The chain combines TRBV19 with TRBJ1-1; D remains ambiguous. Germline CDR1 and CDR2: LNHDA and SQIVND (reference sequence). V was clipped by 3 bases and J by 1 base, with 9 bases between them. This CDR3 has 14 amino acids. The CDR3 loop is CASSIHQKNTEAFF. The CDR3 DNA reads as TGTGCCAGTAGTATTCACCAGAAGAACACTGAAGCTTTCTTT.

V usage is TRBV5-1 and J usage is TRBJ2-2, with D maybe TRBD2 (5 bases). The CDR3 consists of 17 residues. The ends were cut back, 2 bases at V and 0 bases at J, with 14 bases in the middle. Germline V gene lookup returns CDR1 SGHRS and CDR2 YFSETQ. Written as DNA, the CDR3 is TGCGCCAGCAGCTTAGAGCCGGGAACAGCGAACACCGGGGAGCTGTTTTTT. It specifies CASSLEPGTANTGELFF. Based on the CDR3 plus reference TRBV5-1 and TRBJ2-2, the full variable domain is KAGVTQTPRYLIKTRGQQVTLSCSPISGHRSVSWYQQTPGQGLQFLFEYFSETQRNKGNFPGRFSGRQFSNSRSEMNVSTLELGDSALYLCASSLEPGTANTGELFFGEGSRLTVL.

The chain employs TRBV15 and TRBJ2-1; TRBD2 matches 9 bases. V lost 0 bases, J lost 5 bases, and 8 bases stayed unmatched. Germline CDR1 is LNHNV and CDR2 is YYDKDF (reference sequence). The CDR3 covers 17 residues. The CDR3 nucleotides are TGTGCCACCAGCAGAGATCGGACGCGGGAGGGCCACAATGAGCAGTTCTTC. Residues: CATSRDRTREGHNEQFF.

CDR3 sequence (DNA): TGTGCCAGCAGCGTACAGGGGAATGGCGACGAGCAGTACTTC. It encodes CASSVQGNGDEQYF. The V gene is TRBV9, the J gene TRBJ2-7; TRBD1 might be the D (6 bases). CDR1 and CDR2 (germline): SGDLS, YYNGEE. This CDR3 is 14 amino acids long. Trimming stripped 1 base from V and 5 bases from J, with 13 bases between.

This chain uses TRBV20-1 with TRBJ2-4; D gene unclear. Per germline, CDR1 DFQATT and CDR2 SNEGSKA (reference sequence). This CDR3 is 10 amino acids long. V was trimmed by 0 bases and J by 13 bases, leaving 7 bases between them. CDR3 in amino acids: CSAREQLQYF. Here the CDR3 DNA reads TGCAGTGCTAGAGAGCAGTTACAGTACTTC.

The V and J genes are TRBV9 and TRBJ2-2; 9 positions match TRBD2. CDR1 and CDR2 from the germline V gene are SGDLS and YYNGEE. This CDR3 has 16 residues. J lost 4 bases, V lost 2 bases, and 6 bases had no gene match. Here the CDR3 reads CASSVPGLAFTGELFF. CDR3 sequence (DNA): TGTGCCAGCAGCGTTCCGGGACTAGCATTCACCGGGGAGCTGTTTTTT. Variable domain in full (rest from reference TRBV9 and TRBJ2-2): DSGVTQTPKHLITATGQRVTLRCSPRSGDLSVYWYQQSLDQGLQFLIQYYNGEERAKGNILERFSAQQFPDLHSELNLSSLELGDSALYFCASSVPGLAFTGELFFGEGSRLTVL.

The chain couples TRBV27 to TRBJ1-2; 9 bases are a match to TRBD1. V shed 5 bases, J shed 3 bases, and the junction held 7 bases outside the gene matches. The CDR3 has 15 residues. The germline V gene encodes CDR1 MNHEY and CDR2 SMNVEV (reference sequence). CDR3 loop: CASSTGQGPHYGYTF. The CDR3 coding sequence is TGTGCCAGCAGTACAGGACAGGGGCCGCACTATGGCTACACCTTC.

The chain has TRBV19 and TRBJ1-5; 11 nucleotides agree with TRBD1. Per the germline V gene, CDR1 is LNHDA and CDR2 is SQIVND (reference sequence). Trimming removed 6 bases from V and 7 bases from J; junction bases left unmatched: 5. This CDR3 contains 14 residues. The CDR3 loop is CASRGTGGSQPQHF. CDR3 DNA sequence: TGTGCCAGTAGGGGGACAGGGGGAAGCCAGCCCCAGCATTTT.

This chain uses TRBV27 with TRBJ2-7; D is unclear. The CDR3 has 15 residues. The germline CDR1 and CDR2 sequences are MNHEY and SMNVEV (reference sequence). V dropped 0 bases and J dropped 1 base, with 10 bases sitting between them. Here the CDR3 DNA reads TGTGCCAGCAGTTTATCGCGTGAGGCTTCCTACGAGCAGTACTTC. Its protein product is CASSLSREASYEQYF.

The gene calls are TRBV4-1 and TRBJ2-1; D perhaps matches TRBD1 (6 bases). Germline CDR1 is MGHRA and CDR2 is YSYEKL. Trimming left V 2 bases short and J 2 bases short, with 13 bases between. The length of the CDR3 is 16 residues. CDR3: CASSQIMTGAYNEQFF. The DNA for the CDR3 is TGCGCCAGCAGCCAAATTATGACAGGAGCCTACAATGAGCAGTTCTTC.

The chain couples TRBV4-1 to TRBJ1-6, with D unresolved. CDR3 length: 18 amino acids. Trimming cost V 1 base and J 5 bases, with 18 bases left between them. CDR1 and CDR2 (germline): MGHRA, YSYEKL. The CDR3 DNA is TGCGCCAGCAGCCAAGTTCGGGGAGGGCTCCAAGATAATTCACCCCTCCACTTT. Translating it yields CASSQVRGGLQDNSPLHF.

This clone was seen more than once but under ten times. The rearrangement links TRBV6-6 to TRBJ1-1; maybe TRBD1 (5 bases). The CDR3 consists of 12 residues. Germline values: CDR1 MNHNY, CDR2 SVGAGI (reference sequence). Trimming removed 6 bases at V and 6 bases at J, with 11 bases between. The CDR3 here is CASSRARAEAFF. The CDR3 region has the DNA TGTGCCAGCAGCAGGGCTCGAGCTGAAGCTTTCTTT.

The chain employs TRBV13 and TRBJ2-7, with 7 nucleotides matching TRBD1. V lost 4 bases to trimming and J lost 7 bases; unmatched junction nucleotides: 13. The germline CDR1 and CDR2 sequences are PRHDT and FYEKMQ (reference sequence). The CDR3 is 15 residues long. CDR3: CASSSLTGIVIEQYF. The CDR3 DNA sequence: TGTGCCAGCAGCTCTCTGACAGGGATCGTAATAGAGCAGTACTTC.